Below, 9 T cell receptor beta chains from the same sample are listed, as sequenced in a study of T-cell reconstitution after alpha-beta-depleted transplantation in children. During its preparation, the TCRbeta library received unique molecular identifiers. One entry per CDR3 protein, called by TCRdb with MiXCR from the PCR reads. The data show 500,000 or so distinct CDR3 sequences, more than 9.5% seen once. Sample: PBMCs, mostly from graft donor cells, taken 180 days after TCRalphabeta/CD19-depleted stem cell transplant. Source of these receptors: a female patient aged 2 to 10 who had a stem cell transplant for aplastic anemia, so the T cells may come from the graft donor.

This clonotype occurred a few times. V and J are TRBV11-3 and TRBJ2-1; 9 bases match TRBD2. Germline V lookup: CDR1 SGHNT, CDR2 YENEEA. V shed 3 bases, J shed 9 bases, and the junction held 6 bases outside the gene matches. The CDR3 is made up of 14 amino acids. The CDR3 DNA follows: TGTGCCAGCAGCTTTTGGCGGGAGGGCAGTGAGCAGTTCTTC. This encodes CASSFWREGSEQFF.

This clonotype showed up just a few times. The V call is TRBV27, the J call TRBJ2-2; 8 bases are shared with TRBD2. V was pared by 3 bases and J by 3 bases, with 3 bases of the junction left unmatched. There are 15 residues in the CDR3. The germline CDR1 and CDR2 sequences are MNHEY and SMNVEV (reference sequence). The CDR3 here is CASSFTGGDTGELFF. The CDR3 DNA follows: TGTGCCAGCAGTTTTACGGGAGGGGACACCGGGGAGCTGTTTTTT.

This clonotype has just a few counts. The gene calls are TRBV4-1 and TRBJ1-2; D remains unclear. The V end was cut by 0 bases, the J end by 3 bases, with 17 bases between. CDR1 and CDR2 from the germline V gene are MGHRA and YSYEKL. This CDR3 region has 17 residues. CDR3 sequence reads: CASSQDGHNLWDYGYTF. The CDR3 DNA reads TGCGCCAGCAGCCAAGACGGGCATAACCTATGGGACTATGGCTACACCTTC.

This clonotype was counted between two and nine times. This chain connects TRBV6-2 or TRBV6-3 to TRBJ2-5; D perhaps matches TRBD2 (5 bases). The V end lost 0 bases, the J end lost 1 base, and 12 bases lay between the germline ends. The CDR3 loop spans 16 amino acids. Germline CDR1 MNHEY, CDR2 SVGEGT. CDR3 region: CASSYSKGLLQETQYF. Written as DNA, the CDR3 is TGTGCCAGCAGTTACTCGAAAGGACTCCTCCAAGAGACCCAGTACTTC.

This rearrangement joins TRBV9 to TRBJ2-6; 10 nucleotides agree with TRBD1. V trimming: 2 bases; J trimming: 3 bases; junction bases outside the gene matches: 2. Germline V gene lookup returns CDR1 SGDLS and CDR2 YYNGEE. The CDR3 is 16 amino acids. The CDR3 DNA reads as TGTGCCAGCAGCGTGACAGGGGGCCGTGGGGCCAACGTCCTGACTTTC. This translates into CASSVTGGRGANVLTF.

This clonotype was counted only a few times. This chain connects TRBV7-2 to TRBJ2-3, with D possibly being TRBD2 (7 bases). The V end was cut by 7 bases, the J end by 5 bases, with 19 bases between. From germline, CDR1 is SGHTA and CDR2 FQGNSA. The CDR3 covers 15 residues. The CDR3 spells CASTPTREGVDTQYF. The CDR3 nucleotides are TGTGCCAGCACCCCGACTAGGGAGGGGGTAGATACGCAGTATTTT.

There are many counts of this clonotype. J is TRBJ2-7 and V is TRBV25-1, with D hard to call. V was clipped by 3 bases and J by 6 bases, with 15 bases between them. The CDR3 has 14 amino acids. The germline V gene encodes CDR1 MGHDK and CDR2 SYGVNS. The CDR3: CASSDRGSGGEQYF. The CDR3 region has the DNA TGTGCCAGCAGTGACCGAGGATCGGGTGGCGAGCAGTACTTC.

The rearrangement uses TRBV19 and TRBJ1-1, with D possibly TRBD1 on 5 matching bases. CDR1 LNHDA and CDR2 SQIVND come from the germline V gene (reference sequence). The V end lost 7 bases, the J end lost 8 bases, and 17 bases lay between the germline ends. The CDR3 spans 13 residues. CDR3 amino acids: CASTSLGQLEAFF. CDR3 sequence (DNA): TGTGCCAGTACCTCCCTCGGACAATTAGAAGCTTTCTTT.

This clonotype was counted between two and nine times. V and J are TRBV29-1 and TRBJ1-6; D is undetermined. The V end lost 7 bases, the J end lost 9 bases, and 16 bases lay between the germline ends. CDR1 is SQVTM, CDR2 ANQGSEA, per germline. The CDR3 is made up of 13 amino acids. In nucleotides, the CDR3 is TGCAGCGCAGGCCGCGGCCTGGGTTCACCCCTCCACTTT. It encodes CSAGRGLGSPLHF.